These 31 T cell receptor beta chains were all obtained from the same sample, sequenced in a study of T cell repertoires in cytomegalovirus infection. TCRdb analysed the reads with MiXCR anew, one entry per CDR3 protein. The top ten hold about 21% of the sample, which has some 270,000 distinct CDR3 sequences, less than 25% seen once. No antigens are known for them. The sample here was cultured PBMCs, taken from culture after CMV antigen stimulation. The origin of the receptors is a human donor in good health (CMV status not recorded). Some clones in this sample may be carry-over from other donors' samples.

This clonotype has only a few counts. The CDR3 protein is CASSPLGGEEAFF. The CDR3 DNA reads TGTGCCAGCTCACCTTTGGGAGGGGAAGAAGCTTTCTTT. The chain links TRBV18 to TRBJ1-1, with D possibly TRBD1 on 5 matching bases. Germline V gives CDR1 KGHSH, CDR2 LQKENI. Trimming removed 3 bases from V and 8 bases from J, with 13 bases in between. This CDR3 contains 13 residues.

This clonotype was seen many times. The V gene is TRBV6-2 or TRBV6-3, the J gene TRBJ2-7; perhaps TRBD2 as D (5 bases). V was trimmed by 4 bases and J by 0 bases, leaving 19 bases between them. The CDR3 sequence is 17 residues long. Germline V gene lookup returns CDR1 MNHEY and CDR2 SVGEGT. The CDR3 region has the DNA TGTGCCAGCAGTTGGGAAGGACTCCTAGAGAGCTCCTACGAGCAGTACTTC. Protein sequence: CASSWEGLLESSYEQYF.

The sample holds a few counts of this clonotype. The chain recombines TRBV12-3 or TRBV12-4 with TRBJ1-5; D is perhaps TRBD1 (5 bases). Trimming left V 4 bases short and J 2 bases short, with 12 bases between. The CDR3 is 15 amino acids. CDR3 coding DNA: TGTGCCAGCAGTTATCAGGGAGTGGGCAATCAGCCCCAGCATTTT. This sequence encodes CASSYQGVGNQPQHF.

The V call is TRBV20-1, the J call TRBJ2-1, with D tentatively TRBD2 (5 bases). Germline V gene lookup returns CDR1 DFQATT and CDR2 SNEGSKA (reference sequence). CDR3 length: 13 amino acids. The CDR3 region is CSADSLRDNEQFF. DNA for the CDR3: TGCAGCGCGGACTCTCTGAGGGACAATGAGCAGTTCTTC.

This clonotype was seen ten or more times. V usage is TRBV7-9 and J usage is TRBJ1-4; no reliable D call. V was trimmed by 1 base and J by 3 bases, leaving 9 bases between them. The CDR3 totals 15 residues. CDR1 is SEHNR, CDR2 FQNEAQ, per germline (reference sequence). As DNA, the CDR3 is TGTGCCAGCAGCTTAGACTGGGGAGCTAATGAAAAACTGTTTTTT. Translation gives CASSLDWGANEKLFF.

J is TRBJ1-2 and V is TRBV7-2, with D tentatively TRBD1 (5 bases). The length of the CDR3 is 16 residues. The germline gives CDR1 SGHTA, CDR2 FQGNSA. V lost 5 bases, J lost 5 bases, and 21 bases lay in between. CDR3 protein: CASSPKDRDRVYGYTF. As DNA, the CDR3 is TGTGCCAGCAGCCCAAAAGACCGGGACCGGGTGTATGGCTACACCTTC. Drawing the rest from reference TRBV7-2 and TRBJ1-2, the complete variable domain is GAGVSQSPSNKVTEKGKDVELRCDPISGHTALYWYRQSLGQGLEFLIYFQGNSAPDKSGLPSDRFSAERTGGSVSTLTIQRTQQEDSAVYLCASSPKDRDRVYGYTFGSGTRLTVV.

This clonotype was observed a handful of times. The rearrangement links TRBV7-9 to TRBJ1-1; TRBD1 matches at 8 bases. Germline V CDR1 and CDR2: SEHNR, FQNEAQ (reference sequence). CDR3 length equals 14 residues. V was clipped by 5 bases and J by 6 bases; unmatched bases: 8. The CDR3, as DNA: TGTGCCAGCAGCGGAGCTGACAGGGGCTCTGAAGCTTTCTTT. Protein product: CASSGADRGSEAFF.

Only a few counts were recorded for this clonotype. This rearrangement joins TRBV19 to TRBJ2-4; TRBD2 is a possible D gene (6 bases). The V gene's germline CDR1 is LNHDA and CDR2 SQIVND (reference sequence). The CDR3 has 15 residues. Between the trimmed V and J ends, which lost 3 bases and 6 bases, there was a span of 15 bases. The chain's CDR3 is CASSIRRGTGNIQYF. The CDR3 DNA follows: TGTGCCAGTAGTATTCGGCGGGGAACTGGAAACATTCAGTACTTC.

This clonotype came up a few times. The chain employs TRBV4-3 and TRBJ2-3; D possibly corresponds to TRBD1 (7 bases). The CDR3 runs 15 residues. The V end was cut by 10 bases, the J end by 2 bases, with 19 bases between. The germline gives CDR1 LGHNA, CDR2 YSLEER. The CDR3 bases are TGCGCCACCGCCAGGGGGGACAGCCTCACAGATACGCAGTATTTT. Amino acid sequence: CATARGDSLTDTQYF.

This clonotype was counted a few times. The CDR3 DNA is TGTGCCAGTAGTATCACAGGGAACACTGAAGCTTTCTTT. Its translation: CASSITGNTEAFF. This chain links TRBV19 with TRBJ1-1, with D possibly matching TRBD1 (5 bases). Trimming stripped 3 bases from V and 1 base from J, with 6 bases between. This CDR3 region has 13 residues. CDR1 is LNHDA, CDR2 SQIVND, per germline (reference sequence).

This clonotype has ten or more counts. The CDR3 loop is CASSSLAGGYNEQFF. The CDR3 nucleotides are TGTGCCAGCAGCTCTCTAGCGGGAGGCTACAATGAGCAGTTCTTC. V usage is TRBV11-2 and J usage is TRBJ2-1; 11 bases are shared with TRBD2. Germline trimming cut 4 bases from V and 3 bases from J; bases unmatched to any gene: 2. CDR1 is SGHAT, CDR2 FQNNGV, per germline. There are 15 residues in the CDR3.

The CDR3 sequence: CASSLGGAVSSYNEQFF. DNA for the CDR3: TGTGCCAGCAGCTTGGGTGGAGCTGTGAGCTCCTACAATGAGCAGTTCTTC. The V call is TRBV5-4, the J call TRBJ2-1; D not certain. Germline loops: CDR1 SGHNT, CDR2 YYREEE (reference sequence). The CDR3 spans 17 residues. Between the trimmed V and J ends, which lost 0 bases and 0 bases, there was a span of 13 bases.

The genes are TRBV7-9 and TRBJ1-1, with D perhaps TRBD1 (6 bases). This CDR3 has 14 residues. Trimming took off 3 bases at V and 2 bases at J, with 10 bases between the two ends. CDR1 is SEHNR and CDR2 is FQNEAQ in the germline V gene (reference sequence). In nucleotides, the CDR3 is TGTGCCAGCAGCTTGGAGACAGGCAACACTGAAGCTTTCTTT. It translates to CASSLETGNTEAFF.

The V call is TRBV28, the J call TRBJ2-2; 7 bases are a match to TRBD1. The CDR3 has 15 amino acids. CDR1 is MDHEN, CDR2 SYDVKM, per germline. V dropped 3 bases and J dropped 1; count of bases not matched to a gene: 2. CDR3 sequence reads: CASSFAGGNTGELFF. The CDR3 DNA reads TGTGCCAGCAGTTTCGCAGGGGGGAACACCGGGGAGCTGTTTTTT.

This clonotype was counted between two and nine times. The chain carries TRBV20-1 and TRBJ2-1, with 10 bases fitting TRBD2. From germline, CDR1 is DFQATT and CDR2 SNEGSKA (reference sequence). The CDR3 contains 16 residues. V was clipped by 7 bases and J by 6 bases; unmatched bases: 15. CDR3 in amino acids: CSVVRSSGLASNEQFF. The CDR3 DNA reads as TGCAGTGTAGTAAGATCGTCGGGACTAGCGTCCAATGAGCAGTTCTTC.

The CDR3 DNA sequence: TGTGCCAGCAGTTACTCGATGCTAAGGTCCGGGGAGCTGTTTTTT. Translating gives CASSYSMLRSGELFF. J is TRBJ2-2 and V is TRBV6-5; D is unresolved. CDR3 length: 15 residues. Germline V lookup: CDR1 MNHEY, CDR2 SVGAGI. The germline V and J ends were trimmed by 0 bases and 6 bases, with 11 bases remaining between them.

In this sample, this clonotype turned up a few times. This chain uses TRBV24-1 with TRBJ2-6; D possibly matches TRBD1 or TRBD2 (5 bases each). The CDR3 runs to 16 residues. Germline V CDR1 and CDR2: KGHDR, SFDVKD. V shed 3 bases and J shed 2 bases, with 10 bases lying between them. The CDR3 reads CATSDPGTAGANVLTF. The CDR3 bases are TGTGCCACCAGTGATCCCGGGACCGCTGGGGCCAACGTCCTGACTTTC.

This clonotype was counted a few times. The rearrangement uses TRBV7-2 and TRBJ2-7; 7 bases agree with TRBD2. Unmatched junction bases numbered 5, after V lost 0 bases and J lost 6 bases. The CDR3 has 14 residues. Germline assignment: CDR1 SGHTA and CDR2 FQGNSA. The CDR3 coding sequence is TGTGCCAGCAGCTTAGCGCGACTAGCAGGCGAGCAGTACTTC. Its protein product is CASSLARLAGEQYF.

This clonotype turned up a few times. V gene TRBV25-1 combines with J gene TRBJ2-5; perhaps TRBD1 as D (8 bases). Germline lookup yields CDR1 MGHDK and CDR2 SYGVNS. Trimming stripped 5 bases from V and 7 bases from J, with 20 bases between. The CDR3 spans 15 residues. CDR3 sequence reads: CASSLEAGGGGTQYF. CDR3 bases: TGTGCCAGCAGTCTAGAAGCAGGGGGCGGGGGGACCCAGTACTTC.

This clonotype was counted ten times or more. The rearrangement joins TRBV12-3 or TRBV12-4 to TRBJ1-2; D possibly corresponds to TRBD1 (6 bases). This CDR3 contains 15 residues. V was cut by 1 base and J by 6 bases, with 15 bases left in between. Here the CDR3 reads CASSLVVGAPDGYTF. The CDR3 region has the DNA TGTGCCAGCAGTTTAGTGGTGGGGGCGCCGGATGGCTACACCTTC.

By sample fraction, this clonotype is medium-sized. The rearrangement joins TRBV7-8 to TRBJ1-5, with TRBD1 matching over 7 bases. The CDR3 consists of 13 residues. CDR1 and CDR2 (germline): SGHVS, FQNEAQ. Germline trimming cut 2 bases from V and 6 bases from J; bases unmatched to any gene: 1. The CDR3 loop is CASSLTGAQPQHF. In nucleotides, the CDR3 is TGTGCCAGCAGCTTAACAGGGGCTCAGCCCCAGCATTTT.

The chain uses TRBV20-1 and TRBJ1-5; D is possibly TRBD1 (6 bases). V gave up 3 bases and J gave up 5 bases, with 14 bases separating them. This CDR3 has 14 residues. Germline-derived CDR1 and CDR2 are DFQATT and SNEGSKA (reference sequence). The CDR3 is CSASQVQGHQPQHF. The CDR3 nucleotides are TGCAGTGCTAGTCAGGTTCAGGGGCATCAGCCCCAGCATTTT.

This clonotype occurred many times. The chain employs TRBV7-2 and TRBJ1-2; TRBD1 matches at 10 bases. There are 14 residues in the CDR3. Germline V gene sequence: CDR1 SGHTA, CDR2 FQGNSA. The V and J ends lost 7 bases and 8 bases, in that order; junction bases with no gene match: 10. Written as DNA, the CDR3 is TGTGCCAGCACCAGACCGGGACAGGGGTTCGGCTACACCTTC. Translated, it gives CASTRPGQGFGYTF.

This clonotype has only a few counts. J is TRBJ2-1 and V is TRBV9; 12 bases agree with TRBD2. V lost 3 bases, J lost 7 bases, and 8 bases stayed unmatched. This CDR3 is built from 16 residues. Germline-derived CDR1 and CDR2 are SGDLS and YYNGEE. The CDR3 DNA follows: TGTGCCAGCAGCGCCTTCCTAGCGGGAGGGCCGAATGAGCAGTTCTTC. Its protein product is CASSAFLAGGPNEQFF.

This chain joins TRBV28 and TRBJ2-1, with D possibly being TRBD2 (6 bases). The CDR3 has 15 amino acids. Germline V gene data show CDR1 as MDHEN and CDR2 as SYDVKM. Trimming removed 4 bases from V and 0 bases from J, with 10 bases in between. The CDR3 is CASSSGGSSYNEQFF. CDR3 nucleotides: TGTGCCAGCAGTTCCGGGGGATCCTCCTACAATGAGCAGTTCTTC.

This clonotype was seen many times. The genes are TRBV6-2 or TRBV6-3 and TRBJ2-7; TRBD2 is a possible D gene (5 bases). V gave up 4 bases and J gave up 6 bases, with 19 bases separating them. This CDR3 is built from 15 residues. Germline V gene data show CDR1 as MNHEY and CDR2 as SVGEGT. CDR3 residues: CASSSVATIAGEQYF. Here the CDR3 DNA reads TGTGCCAGCAGTTCCGTAGCGACCATCGCCGGCGAGCAGTACTTC.

This clonotype was seen a few times. The chain links TRBV4-1 to TRBJ1-1; D gene ambiguous. The V gene's germline CDR1 is MGHRA and CDR2 YSYEKL. The CDR3 runs 14 residues. Trimming took 0 bases from V and 5 from J, leaving 10 bases between them. This CDR3 reads CASSQDFGRTEAFF. For the CDR3, the DNA is TGCGCCAGCAGCCAAGATTTTGGGCGTACTGAAGCTTTCTTT.

This clonotype appeared a few times. One junction end disagrees with the germline gene, perhaps due to a read error. V and J are TRBV11-2 and TRBJ1-2, with 7 bases that match TRBD1. The CDR3 has 15 residues. Germline loops: CDR1 SGHAT, CDR2 FQNNGV. DNA of the CDR3: TGTGCCAGCAGCTTAGATCTGGGGGACAGTGATGAGTATATCTTC. Encoded protein: CASSLDLGDSDEYIF.

This clonotype was counted only a few times. The V gene is TRBV6-2 or TRBV6-3, the J gene TRBJ1-5; tentative D call: TRBD1 (5 bases). CDR1 is MNHEY, CDR2 SVGEGT, per germline. This CDR3 has 16 residues. The V end lost 5 bases, the J end lost 2 bases, and 16 bases lay between the germline ends. The CDR3 DNA is TGTGCCAGCAGTGGGCTTTGGGGGGGGGGCAATCAGCCCCAGCATTTT. This encodes CASSGLWGGGNQPQHF.

The chain recombines TRBV5-4 with TRBJ2-3, with 8 positions matching TRBD1. The CDR3 covers 15 residues. Germline V gives CDR1 SGHNT, CDR2 YYREEE (reference sequence). V was clipped by 4 bases and J by 2 bases; unmatched bases: 6. The CDR3: CASSETGVFTDTQYF. CDR3 DNA sequence: TGTGCCAGCAGCGAGACAGGGGTATTCACAGATACGCAGTATTTT.

This clonotype has a count of ten or more. The gene calls are TRBV6-2 or TRBV6-3 and TRBJ2-1; 11 bases match TRBD2. Germline values: CDR1 MNHEY, CDR2 SVGEGT. With 5 bases clipped from V and 7 bases from J, the junction kept 7 bases outside the gene matches. There are 15 residues in the CDR3. The CDR3 DNA sequence: TGTGCCAGCAGTAGACAGGGACTAGCGGTTAATGAGCAGTTCTTC. Its translation is CASSRQGLAVNEQFF.